This passage covers 29 T cell receptor beta chains from one sample sequenced in a study of blood T cell repertoires in COVID-19. Method: immunoSEQ multiplex PCR; TCRdb's copy keeps in-frame clones and lacks some. The sample has about 120,000 clones, 60% to 85% seen once. Sequenced sample: peripheral blood. The origin of the receptors is a man aged 65 to 85 with acute or convalescent COVID-19.

V is TRBV15 and J is TRBJ1-4; no definite D call. CDR3 size: 14 residues. V was pared by 5 bases and J by 7 bases, with 14 bases between. CDR1 and CDR2 (germline): LNHNV, YYDKDF (reference sequence). DNA of the CDR3: TGTGCCACCAGCCCGGCAGGATTAGGTGAAAAACTGTTTTTT. Residues: CATSPAGLGEKLFF.

A note on this clone: Other DNA sequences of this sample code for an identical CDR3. The V and J genes are TRBV7-3 and TRBJ1-1; D possibly corresponds to TRBD1 (5 bases). In germline, CDR1 is SGHTA, CDR2 FQGTGA. V lost 5 bases, J lost 2 bases, and 9 bases lay in between. The CDR3 has 13 residues. CDR3 in amino acids: CASSLTVNTEAFF. The CDR3 nucleotides are TGTGCCAGCAGCCTGACAGTTAACACTGAAGCTTTCTTT. Full variable domain (rest looked up from reference TRBV7-3 and TRBJ1-1): GAGVSQTPSNKVTEKGKYVELRCDPISGHTALYWYRQSLGQGPEFLIYFQGTGAADDSGLPNDRFFAVRPEGSVSTLKIQRTERGDSAVYLCASSLTVNTEAFFGQGTRLTVV.

The chain links TRBV5-1 to TRBJ2-7; a weak D match, TRBD1 (5 bases). CDR3 length: 16 residues. CDR1 is SGHRS and CDR2 is YFSETQ in the germline V gene. V lost 0 bases to trimming and J lost 3 bases, with 16 bases between them. The CDR3 spells CASSLAVEGDRYEQYF. The CDR3 DNA follows: TGCGCCAGCAGCTTGGCCGTCGAAGGGGATCGCTACGAGCAGTACTTC.

In its sample, this clone was seen once. V and J are TRBV28 and TRBJ1-2; D is uncertain. Germline V gene data show CDR1 as MDHEN and CDR2 as SYDVKM. This CDR3 spans 13 amino acids. V was trimmed by 6 bases and J by 3 bases, leaving 11 bases between them. The CDR3 is CASRVGSDYGYTF. The CDR3 DNA sequence: TGTGCCAGCAGGGTCGGGAGCGACTATGGCTACACCTTC.

This rearrangement joins TRBV6-6 to TRBJ1-1; no definite D call. From germline, CDR1 is MNHNY and CDR2 SVGAGI (reference sequence). There are 12 residues in the CDR3. V lost 6 bases, J lost 3 bases, and 8 bases lay in between. The DNA for the CDR3 is TGTGCCAGCAGCCCTGCGGACACTGAAGCTTTCTTT. Translated, it gives CASSPADTEAFF.

The chain couples TRBV3-1 (or the pseudogene TRBV3-2) to TRBJ2-5, with D possibly TRBD1 on 5 matching bases. The CDR3 totals 16 residues. V dropped 0 bases and J dropped 0 bases, with 11 bases sitting between them. Germline V CDR1 and CDR2: LGHDT, YNNKEL (reference sequence). In DNA, the CDR3 is TGTGCCAGCAGCCAAGAGGCAGGGCCCGACCAAGAGACCCAGTACTTC. As protein: CASSQEAGPDQETQYF.

The V and J genes are TRBV5-1 and TRBJ2-1; 10 bases match TRBD1. The CDR3 runs 15 residues. J was trimmed by 1 base and V by 5 bases; bases with no gene match: 3. Germline loops: CDR1 SGHRS, CDR2 YFSETQ. The CDR3 is CASRTDRGSYNEQFF. The DNA of the CDR3 is TGCGCCAGCAGAACGGACAGGGGGTCCTACAATGAGCAGTTCTTC.

This clone has a handful of counts. The V call is TRBV5-1, the J call TRBJ2-7; D unclear. This CDR3 has 12 amino acids. V lost 4 bases to trimming and J lost 5 bases, with 10 bases between them. Germline CDR1 reads SGHRS; CDR2 reads YFSETQ. The DNA for the CDR3 is TGCGCCAGCAGCCCGACTTTGGACGAGCAGTACTTC. Protein sequence: CASSPTLDEQYF.

The rearrangement uses TRBV28 and TRBJ2-7, with D tentatively TRBD2 (5 bases). The V gene lost 7 bases and the J gene lost 0 bases, with 13 bases spanning the gap. Germline loops: CDR1 MDHEN, CDR2 SYDVKM. The CDR3 has 14 residues. The CDR3 spells CASTLAGSSYEQYF. The CDR3 region has the DNA TGTGCCAGCACCCTGGCGGGCAGCTCCTACGAGCAGTACTTC.

This chain connects TRBV5-1 to TRBJ1-4; D is possibly TRBD1 (5 bases). Trimming cost V 0 bases and J 6 bases, with 12 bases left between them. Germline CDR1 and CDR2: SGHRS and YFSETQ. This CDR3 region has 15 residues. The CDR3 DNA reads as TGCGCCAGCAGCTTGGAAGGGGCGGCAGATGAAAAACTGTTTTTT. It encodes CASSLEGAADEKLFF.

The chain combines TRBV28 with TRBJ2-2; D is possibly TRBD2 (5 bases). Germline lookup yields CDR1 MDHEN and CDR2 SYDVKM. The CDR3 covers 13 residues. V was cut by 3 bases and J by 6 bases, with 8 bases left in between. CDR3 sequence (DNA): TGTGCCAGCAGTTTGCTCGGGGCCGGGGAGCTGTTTTTT. Translating it yields CASSLLGAGELFF.

V usage is TRBV9 and J usage is TRBJ2-1; TRBD2 aligns across 7 bases. Per germline, CDR1 SGDLS and CDR2 YYNGEE. The CDR3 consists of 18 residues. With V trimmed by 3 bases and J by 7 bases, 19 bases remained unmatched. The CDR3 bases are TGTGCCAGCAGCGCTCCCTTCAGCGGGACCGGGTCACGGAATGAGCAGTTCTTC. This encodes CASSAPFSGTGSRNEQFF. The whole variable domain, remainder taken from reference TRBV9 and TRBJ2-1, is DSGVTQTPKHLITATGQRVTLRCSPRSGDLSVYWYQQSLDQGLQFLIQYYNGEERAKGNILERFSAQQFPDLHSELNLSSLELGDSALYFCASSAPFSGTGSRNEQFFGPGTRLTVL.

The rearrangement uses TRBV15 and TRBJ2-1, with D tentatively TRBD1 (5 bases). Germline loops: CDR1 LNHNV, CDR2 YYDKDF (reference sequence). This CDR3 spans 15 amino acids. Trimming shortened V by 1 base and J by 4 bases, and 11 bases separated the two germline ends. The CDR3 region has the DNA TGTGCCACCAGCAGAGCGACAGCCCAATACAATGAGCAGTTCTTC. This gives the protein CATSRATAQYNEQFF. Together with reference TRBV15 and TRBJ2-1, the CDR3 gives the full variable domain: DAMVIQNPRYQVTQFGKPVTLSCSQTLNHNVMYWYQQKSSQAPKLLFHYYDKDFNNEADTPDNFQSRRPNTSFCFLDIRSPGLGDTAMYLCATSRATAQYNEQFFGPGTRLTVL.

This clone occurred a few times. CDR3: CASSLGLAGWETQYF. CDR3 DNA sequence: TGTGCCAGCAGCTTAGGACTAGCGGGATGGGAGACCCAGTACTTC. The chain uses TRBV7-2 and TRBJ2-5, with 11 bases matching TRBD2. Germline assignment: CDR1 SGHTA and CDR2 FQGNSA. Trimming removed 1 base from V and 5 bases from J; junction bases left unmatched: 3. The CDR3 extends over 15 amino acids.

The V call is TRBV1, the J call TRBJ1-2; the DNA was not used to check the table's D call, TRBD1. TRBV1 counts as a pseudogene. The CDR3 runs 15 residues. The CDR3 sequence is CTSSQYEGTAYGYTF. The CDR3 coding sequence is TGCACCAGCAGCCAATATGAAGGGACAGCCTATGGCTACACCTTC.

V usage is TRBV21-1 and J usage is TRBJ1-1; the D call of TRBD1 is as the table states it, not checked on the DNA. TRBV21-1 is tagged as a pseudogene. The CDR3 consists of 20 residues. CDR3 bases: TGTGCCAGCAGCAAGAGTAATTACGACAGGGGCCCAATCATGAACACTGAAGCTTTCTTT. It is translated as CASSKSNYDRGPIMNTEAFF.

V gene TRBV2 combines with J gene TRBJ1-5; a possible D gene is TRBD1 (5 bases). The CDR3 totals 13 residues. CDR1 and CDR2 from the germline V gene are SNHLY and FYNNEI. Trimming took off 8 bases at V and 3 bases at J, with 11 bases between the two ends. The CDR3 sequence is CASQTEFNQPQHF. The CDR3 region has the DNA TGTGCCAGCCAGACAGAGTTCAATCAGCCCCAGCATTTT.

This chain connects TRBV5-1 to TRBJ2-1; 15 positions match TRBD2. Germline values: CDR1 SGHRS, CDR2 YFSETQ. The CDR3 has 20 amino acids. Trimming took 0 bases from V and 0 from J; bases not matched to a gene: 7. For the CDR3, the DNA is TGCGCCAGCAGCTTGGCGGGGACTAGCGGGAGGAGGAGCTCCTACAATGAGCAGTTCTTC. Protein product: CASSLAGTSGRRSSYNEQFF.

The J gene is TRBJ2-5, the V gene TRBV18, with D perhaps matching TRBD1 (5 bases). Germline V gene sequence: CDR1 KGHSH, CDR2 LQKENI. Trimming shortened V by 3 bases and J by 1 base, and 9 bases separated the two germline ends. This CDR3 contains 14 residues. The CDR3 here is CASSPLRVQETQYF. CDR3 DNA: TGTGCCAGCTCACCGCTCAGGGTCCAAGAGACCCAGTACTTC.

The gene calls are TRBV27 and TRBJ2-7, with 9 nucleotides matching TRBD2. Germline CDR1 and CDR2: MNHEY and SMNVEV (reference sequence). V was clipped by 4 bases and J by 4 bases; unmatched bases: 2. The CDR3 is 13 amino acids. The CDR3 DNA reads TGTGCCAGCAGTTACCTAGCGGGGTACGAGCAGTACTTC. Encoded protein: CASSYLAGYEQYF.

This chain's CDR3 is CASSLGQGAGYTDTQYF. As DNA, the CDR3 is TGTGCCAGCAGCTTGGGACAGGGGGCTGGATACACAGATACGCAGTATTTT. This chain connects TRBV7-6 to TRBJ2-3, with TRBD1 matching 12 bases. The junction had 6 bases not matched to a gene; V was cut back by 3 bases and J by 2 bases. This CDR3 region has 17 residues. CDR1 is SGHVS, CDR2 FNYEAQ, per germline.

The V call is TRBV7-2, the J call TRBJ2-7, with TRBD2 identical over 7 bases. With V trimmed by 5 bases and J by 0 bases, 13 bases remained unmatched. CDR1 is SGHTA, CDR2 FQGNSA, per germline. The CDR3 sequence is 17 residues long. The CDR3 sequence is CASSRQQGGRASYEQYF. The CDR3 DNA reads as TGTGCCAGCAGCCGCCAGCAGGGCGGGAGAGCCTCCTACGAGCAGTACTTC.

This clone was counted once. The V call is TRBV5-1, the J call TRBJ2-7, with D tentatively TRBD2 (6 bases). From germline, CDR1 is SGHRS and CDR2 YFSETQ. The CDR3 sequence is 14 residues long. Deletions cut 0 bases from V and 7 bases from J, with 14 bases between. The CDR3: CASSLDTAGGEQYF. CDR3 coding DNA: TGCGCCAGCAGCTTGGATACGGCTGGAGGGGAGCAGTACTTC.

The chain combines TRBV6-5 with TRBJ2-7; 7 bases map to TRBD2. The CDR3 extends over 15 amino acids. Germline V CDR1 and CDR2: MNHEY, SVGAGI. Germline trimming cut 2 bases from V and 7 bases from J; bases unmatched to any gene: 11. The CDR3 nucleotides read TGTGCCAGCAGTTACCGCGGGGAGGGGCAAGAGGAGCAGTACTTC. Translated: CASSYRGEGQEEQYF.

This clone is a singleton in its sample. This chain connects TRBV28 to TRBJ2-1, with a possible D match to TRBD2 (5 bases). V lost 6 bases and J 0 bases, leaving 9 bases between the germline ends. The CDR3 runs 14 residues. Germline values: CDR1 MDHEN, CDR2 SYDVKM. CDR3 loop: CASSAGPSYNEQFF. The CDR3 nucleotides are TGTGCCAGCAGCGCGGGCCCCTCCTACAATGAGCAGTTCTTC. The full variable domain, rest sourced from reference TRBV28 and TRBJ2-1, is DVKVTQSSRYLVKRTGEKVFLECVQDMDHENMFWYRQDPGLGLRLIYFSYDVKMKEKGDIPEGYSVSREKKERFSLILESASTNQTSMYLCASSAGPSYNEQFFGPGTRLTVL.

This clone was recorded once. V is TRBV5-8 and J is TRBJ2-7; no clear D gene. Germline V gene data show CDR1 as SGHTS and CDR2 as YDEGEE. V was cut by 4 bases and J by 3 bases, with 5 bases left in between. This CDR3 region has 11 residues. CDR3 protein: CASSVIYEQYF. In DNA form, the CDR3 reads TGTGCCAGCAGCGTAATCTACGAGCAGTACTTC.

This sequence joins TRBV18 and TRBJ1-6; no reliable D call. Germline CDR1 and CDR2: KGHSH and LQKENI. The CDR3 is 11 residues long. The ends were cut back, 5 bases at V and 12 bases at J, with 8 bases in the middle. CDR3 protein: CASSDGGPLHF. As DNA, the CDR3 is TGTGCCAGCTCAGACGGCGGACCCCTCCACTTT.

The V gene is TRBV5-4, the J gene TRBJ2-1; perhaps TRBD1 as D (5 bases). Germline V gives CDR1 SGHNT, CDR2 YYREEE (reference sequence). The CDR3 totals 16 residues. Trimming removed 0 bases at V and 3 bases at J, with 13 bases between. The CDR3 DNA is TGTGCCAGCAGCTTGGGGGGCAGAGAAAGCTACAATGAGCAGTTCTTC. This sequence encodes CASSLGGRESYNEQFF.

This clone has only a few counts. V is TRBV7-4 and J is TRBJ1-4, with 11 positions matching TRBD1. The CDR3 has 17 amino acids. V lost 5 bases, J lost 0 bases, and 5 bases stayed unmatched. Looked up from germline, CDR1 is SGHVT and CDR2 is SQSDAQ. The CDR3 is CASSDRDRGTTNEKLFF. CDR3 DNA sequence: TGTGCCAGCAGCGACCGGGACAGGGGGACAACTAATGAAAAACTGTTTTTT.